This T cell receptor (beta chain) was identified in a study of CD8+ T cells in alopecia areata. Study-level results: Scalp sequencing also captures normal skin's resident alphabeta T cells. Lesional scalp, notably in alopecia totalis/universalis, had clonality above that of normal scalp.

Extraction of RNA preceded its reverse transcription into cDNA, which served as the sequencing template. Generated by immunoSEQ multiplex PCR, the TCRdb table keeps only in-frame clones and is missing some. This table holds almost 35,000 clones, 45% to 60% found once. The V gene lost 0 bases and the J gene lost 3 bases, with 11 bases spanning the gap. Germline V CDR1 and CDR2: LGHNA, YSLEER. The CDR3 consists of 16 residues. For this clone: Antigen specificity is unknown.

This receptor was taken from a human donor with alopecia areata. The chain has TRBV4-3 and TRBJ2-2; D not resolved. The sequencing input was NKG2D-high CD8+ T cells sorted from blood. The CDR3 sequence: CASSQDSLGDTGELFF. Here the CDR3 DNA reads TGCGCCAGCAGCCAAGACTCCCTTGGAGACACCGGGGAGCTGTTTTTT.